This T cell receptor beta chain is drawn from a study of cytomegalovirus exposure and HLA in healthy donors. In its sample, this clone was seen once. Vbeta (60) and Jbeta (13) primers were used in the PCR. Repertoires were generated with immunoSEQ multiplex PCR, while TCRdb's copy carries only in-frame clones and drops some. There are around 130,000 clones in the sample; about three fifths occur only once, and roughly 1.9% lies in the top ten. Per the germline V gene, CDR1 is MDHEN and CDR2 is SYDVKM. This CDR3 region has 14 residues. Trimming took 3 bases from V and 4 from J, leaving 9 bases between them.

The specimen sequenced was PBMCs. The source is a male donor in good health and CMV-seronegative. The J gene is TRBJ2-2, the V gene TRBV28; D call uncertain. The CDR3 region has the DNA TGTGCCAGCAGTTTGGTCCTACTCACCGGGGAGCTGTTTTTT. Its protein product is CASSLVLLTGELFF.